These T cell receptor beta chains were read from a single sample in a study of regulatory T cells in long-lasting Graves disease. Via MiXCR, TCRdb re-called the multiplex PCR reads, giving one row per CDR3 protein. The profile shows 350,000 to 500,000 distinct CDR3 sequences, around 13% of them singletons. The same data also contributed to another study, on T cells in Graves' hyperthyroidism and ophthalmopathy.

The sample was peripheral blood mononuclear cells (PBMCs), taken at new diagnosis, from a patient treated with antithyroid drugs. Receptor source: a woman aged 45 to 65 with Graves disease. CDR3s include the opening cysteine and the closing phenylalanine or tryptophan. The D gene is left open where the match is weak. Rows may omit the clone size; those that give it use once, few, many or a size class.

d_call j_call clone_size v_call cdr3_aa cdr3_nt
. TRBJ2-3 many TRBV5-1 CASSLAGASTDTQYF TGCGCCAGCAGCTTGGCGGGAGCTAGCACAGATACGCAGTATTTT
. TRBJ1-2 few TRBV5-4 CASSLPGTLGPNYGYTF TGTGCCAGCAGCCTACCCGGGACTCTAGGCCCTAACTATGGCTACACCTTC
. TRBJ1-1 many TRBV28 CASLRRVNTEAFF TGTGCCAGCTTAAGGAGAGTGAACACTGAAGCTTTCTTT
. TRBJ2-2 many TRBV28 CASPNDTGELFF TGTGCCAGCCCCAATGACACCGGGGAGCTGTTTTTT
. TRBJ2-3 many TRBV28 CASSLSRGRLSGWTDTQYF TGTGCCAGCAGTTTAAGCAGGGGCCGTCTGTCTGGTTGGACAGATACGCAGTATTTT
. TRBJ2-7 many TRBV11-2 CASSSPEGIYEQYF TGTGCCAGCAGCTCCCCGGAGGGAATCTACGAGCAGTACTTC
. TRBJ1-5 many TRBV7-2 CASSFRTGQDQPQHF TGTGCCAGCAGCTTTCGTACAGGGCAGGATCAGCCCCAGCATTTT
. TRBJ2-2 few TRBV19 CASSIGSRTGELFF TGTGCCAGTAGTATTGGATCGCGGACCGGGGAGCTGTTTTTT
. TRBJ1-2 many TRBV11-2 CASSHEINYGYTF TGTGCCAGCAGTCACGAGATTAACTATGGCTACACCTTC
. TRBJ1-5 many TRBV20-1 CSARRRGFNQPQHF TGCAGTGCTCGCAGACGGGGGTTCAATCAGCCCCAGCATTTT
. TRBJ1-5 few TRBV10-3 CAIKEAGNQPQHF TGTGCCATCAAGGAGGCAGGGAATCAGCCCCAGCATTTT
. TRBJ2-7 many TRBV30 CAWSVQGYEQYF TGTGCCTGGAGTGTACAGGGTTACGAGCAGTACTTC
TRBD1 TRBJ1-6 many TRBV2 CASTKGTGVISPLHF TGTGCCAGCACCAAAGGGACAGGGGTGATTTCACCCCTCCACTTT
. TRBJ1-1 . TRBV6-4 CASSYDVNTEAFF TGTGCCAGCAGTTACGACGTGAACACTGAAGCTTTCTTT
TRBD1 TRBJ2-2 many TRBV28 CASSRSGTGMTGELFF TGTGCCAGCAGTCGCTCCGGGACAGGGATGACCGGGGAGCTGTTTTTT
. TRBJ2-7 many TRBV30 CAWSDNTYEQYF TGTGCCTGGAGTGACAATACCTACGAGCAGTACTTC
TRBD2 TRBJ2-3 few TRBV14 CASSQDRLAGDPFTDPQYF TGTGCCAGCAGCCAAGATCGGCTAGCGGGGGATCCTTTTACAGATCCGCAGTATTTT
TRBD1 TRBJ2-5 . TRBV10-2 CASKAGGVVKTQYF TGCGCCAGCAAGGCAGGGGGCGTCGTAAAGACCCAGTACTTC
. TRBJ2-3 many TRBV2 CASRRDDTDTQYF TGTGCCAGCAGGCGGGACGACACAGATACGCAGTATTTT
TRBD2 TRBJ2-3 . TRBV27 CASTGMTGPVAGETDTQYF TGTGCCAGCACGGGGATGACAGGGCCAGTAGCGGGAGAGACAGATACGCAGTATTTT
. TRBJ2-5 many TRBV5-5 CASSLARAGAFQETQYF TGCGCCAGCAGCTTGGCCAGGGCAGGCGCCTTCCAAGAGACCCAGTACTTC
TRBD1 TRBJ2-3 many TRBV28 CASSSRTGGRITDTQYF TGTGCCAGCAGTTCAAGGACAGGGGGCCGTATCACAGATACGCAGTATTTT
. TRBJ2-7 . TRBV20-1 CSARVGQLRLDTYEQYF TGCAGTGCTAGAGTCGGTCAGCTTAGACTAGATACCTACGAGCAGTACTTC
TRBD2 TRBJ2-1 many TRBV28 CASSPLAGGPTWSYNEQFF TGTGCCAGCAGCCCACTAGCGGGAGGGCCAACTTGGTCCTACAATGAGCAGTTCTTC
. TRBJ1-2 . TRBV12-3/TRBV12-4 CASSHRARHYGYTF TGTGCCAGCAGCCACAGGGCTAGACACTATGGCTACACCTTC
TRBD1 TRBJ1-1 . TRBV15 CATSRQQGSGSFF TGTGCCACCAGCAGACAACAGGGGAGCGGGTCTTTCTTT
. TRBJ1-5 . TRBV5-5 CANSLGLTNQPQHF TGTGCCAACAGCTTGGGACTCACCAATCAGCCCCAGCATTTT
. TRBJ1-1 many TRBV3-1 CASSQSGRGAFF TGTGCCAGCAGCCAGTCGGGTCGAGGAGCTTTCTTT
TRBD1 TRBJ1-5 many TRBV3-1 CASSGDRGGQPQHF TGTGCCAGCAGCGGGGACAGGGGAGGCCAGCCCCAGCATTTT
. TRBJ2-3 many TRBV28 CASSFPPGGMNTDTQYF TGTGCCAGCAGTTTTCCCCCAGGGGGGATGAACACAGATACGCAGTATTTT
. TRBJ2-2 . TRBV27 CASSSQFSGELFF TGTGCCAGCAGTTCACAATTTAGCGGGGAGCTGTTTTTT
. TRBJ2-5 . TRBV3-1 CASSEEGETQYF TGTGCCAGCAGCGAAGAAGGGGAGACCCAGTACTTC
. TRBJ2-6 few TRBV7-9 CASSSMDREAGSSGANVLTF TGTGCCAGCAGCTCTATGGACAGGGAAGCGGGAAGCTCTGGGGCCAACGTCCTGACTTTC
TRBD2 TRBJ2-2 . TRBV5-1 CASSPGRLAGGKTGELFF TGCGCCAGCAGCCCCGGCCGGCTAGCGGGAGGGAAAACCGGGGAGCTGTTTTTT
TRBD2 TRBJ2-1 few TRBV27 CATRTSGIEQFF TGTGCCACCCGGACTAGCGGGATTGAGCAGTTCTTC
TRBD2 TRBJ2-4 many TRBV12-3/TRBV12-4 CASSFRLAGVVAIQYF TGTGCCAGCAGTTTCAGATTAGCGGGAGTTGTAGCCATTCAGTACTTC
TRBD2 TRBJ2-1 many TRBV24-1 CATSVAGPYNEQFF TGTGCCACCAGTGTAGCGGGACCCTACAATGAGCAGTTCTTC
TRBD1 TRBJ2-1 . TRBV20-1 CSARIVRGLNEQFF TGCAGTGCTAGAATTGTCAGGGGGCTGAATGAGCAGTTCTTC
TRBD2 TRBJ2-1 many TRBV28 CASILSGRDLNEQFF TGTGCCAGCATCCTTAGCGGGAGGGATCTCAATGAGCAGTTCTTC
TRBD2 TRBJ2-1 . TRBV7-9 CASSLTSRPSGSTYNEQFF TGTGCCAGCAGCTTAACCTCCCGGCCTAGCGGGAGTACCTACAATGAGCAGTTCTTC
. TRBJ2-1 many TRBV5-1 CASTSWYRGYNEQFF TGCGCCAGCACCTCCTGGTATAGGGGCTACAATGAGCAGTTCTTC
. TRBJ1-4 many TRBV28 CASNIRNEKLFF TGTGCCAGCAATATTAGGAATGAAAAACTGTTTTTT
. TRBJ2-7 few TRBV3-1 CASSQEGQVRTEQYF TGTGCCAGCAGCCAAGAAGGGCAGGTTCGGACCGAGCAGTACTTC
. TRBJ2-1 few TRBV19 CASSIGWEPGNEQFF TGTGCCAGTAGTATAGGCTGGGAGCCAGGCAATGAGCAGTTCTTC
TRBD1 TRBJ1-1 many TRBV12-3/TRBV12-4 CASNLGQGMDTEAFF TGTGCCAGCAACCTGGGACAGGGTATGGACACTGAAGCTTTCTTT
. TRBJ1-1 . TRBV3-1 CASSHHGTDNTEAFF TGTGCCAGCAGCCACCATGGGACGGACAACACTGAAGCTTTCTTT
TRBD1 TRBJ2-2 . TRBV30 CAWSVSRTGVGNGELFF TGTGCCTGGAGTGTAAGCCGGACAGGGGTTGGGAACGGGGAGCTGTTTTTT
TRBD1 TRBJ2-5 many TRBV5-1 CASSAYRGQETQYF TGCGCCAGCAGCGCCTACAGGGGGCAAGAGACCCAGTACTTC